This is a list of T cell receptor beta chains from one sample in a study of CD8 T cells in Susac syndrome. TCRdb reprocessed the immunoSEQ multiplex PCR reads with MiXCR, giving one entry per CDR3 protein. The repertoire consists of some 240,000 distinct CDR3 sequences, with about 95% occurring once and the leading ten covering roughly 0.1%. Material: CD4+ T cells from PBMCs. The receptor set was obtained from a human donor with Susac syndrome. CDR3s include the opening cysteine and the closing phenylalanine or tryptophan. A D gene is named only where the DNA matches it firmly. The size entry is marked missing in some rows and otherwise reads once, few, many or a size class.

CDR3aa | CDR3nt | abundance | v_gene | len | j_gene | d_gene
CASDRGRRLGESGQPQHF | TGTGCCAGCGACAGGGGTCGTCGACTGGGGGAATCGGGTCAGCCCCAGCATTTT | NA | TRBV2 | 18 | TRBJ1-5 | TRBD1
CASSLHGTPWKTQYF | TGTGCCAGCAGTCTTCACGGGACACCCTGGAAGACCCAGTACTTC | NA | TRBV3-1 | 15 | TRBJ2-5 | NA
CSVETPAQYF | TGCAGCGTTGAAACGCCGGCCCAGTACTTC | NA | TRBV29-1 | 10 | TRBJ2-5 | NA
CSARKRRLGNTGELFF | TGCAGTGCTAGAAAAAGGAGACTGGGGAACACCGGGGAGCTGTTTTTT | NA | TRBV20-1 | 16 | TRBJ2-2 | NA
CASSTGAGGHEQYF | TGTGCCAGTAGTACGGGAGCGGGAGGCCACGAGCAGTACTTC | NA | TRBV19 | 14 | TRBJ2-7 | TRBD2
CASKSGTGAEKLFF | TGTGCCAGCAAGTCCGGGACAGGGGCCGAAAAACTGTTTTTT | NA | TRBV27 | 14 | TRBJ1-4 | TRBD1
CSASSADEKLFF | TGCAGTGCTAGTTCGGCAGATGAAAAACTGTTTTTT | NA | TRBV20-1 | 12 | TRBJ1-4 | NA
CAWASGIGNTIYF | TGTGCCTGGGCATCAGGGATCGGAAACACCATATATTTT | NA | TRBV30 | 13 | TRBJ1-3 | NA
CAWSPAGRNEQFF | TGTGCCTGGAGTCCGGCGGGACGCAATGAGCAGTTCTTC | NA | TRBV30 | 13 | TRBJ2-1 | NA
CASSVTSGGNTGELFF | TGTGCCAGCAGTGTAACTAGCGGAGGGAACACCGGGGAGCTGTTTTTT | NA | TRBV12-3/TRBV12-4 | 16 | TRBJ2-2 | TRBD2
CASSQSSATNYGYTF | TGTGCCAGCAGCCAATCGTCGGCGACTAACTATGGCTACACCTTC | few | TRBV3-1 | 15 | TRBJ1-2 | NA
CSATTGDYGYTF | TGCAGTGCCACTACAGGCGATTATGGCTACACCTTC | NA | TRBV20-1 | 12 | TRBJ1-2 | NA
CSVEYGVQETQYF | TGCAGCGTTGAATACGGGGTCCAAGAGACCCAGTACTTC | NA | TRBV29-1 | 13 | TRBJ2-5 | NA
CASSLDGASGANVLTF | TGTGCCAGCAGCTTAGATGGCGCCTCTGGGGCCAACGTCCTGACTTTC | NA | TRBV7-9 | 16 | TRBJ2-6 | NA
CAREIGGEKLFF | TGTGCCAGGGAAATCGGAGGGGAAAAACTGTTTTTT | once | TRBV19 | 12 | TRBJ1-4 | NA
CASSPTTSSSPTDTQYF | TGTGCCAGCTCACCGACGACTAGTAGTTCCCCCACAGATACGCAGTATTTT | once | TRBV18 | 17 | TRBJ2-3 | NA
CSVAGQGGGIQYF | TGCAGCGTCGCGGGACAGGGGGGAGGCATTCAGTACTTC | NA | TRBV29-1 | 13 | TRBJ2-4 | TRBD1
CATRVGDTGELFF | TGTGCCACCAGAGTCGGGGACACCGGGGAGCTGTTTTTT | NA | TRBV7-9 | 13 | TRBJ2-2 | NA
CASSQAVLGETQYF | TGTGCCAGCAGCCAAGCGGTACTAGGAGAGACCCAGTACTTC | NA | TRBV4-2 | 14 | TRBJ2-5 | NA
CASSSSTGAQETQYF | TGCGCCAGCAGCTCTTCGACGGGCGCCCAAGAGACCCAGTACTTC | NA | TRBV5-1 | 15 | TRBJ2-5 | NA
CSARGSWGLYYEQYF | TGCAGTGCTAGAGGTTCATGGGGACTTTACTACGAGCAGTACTTC | NA | TRBV20-1 | 15 | TRBJ2-7 | NA
CASSNTGEGQPQHF | TGTGCCAGCAGCAACACAGGGGAGGGGCAGCCCCAGCATTTT | NA | TRBV7-6 | 14 | TRBJ1-5 | TRBD1
CATSDGTSGILGEQFF | TGTGCCACCAGTGATGGGACTAGCGGGATATTAGGTGAGCAGTTCTTC | NA | TRBV24-1 | 16 | TRBJ2-1 | TRBD2
CASSTPRGQGKYF | TGTGCCAGCAGCACCCCCCGCGGACAGGGGAAGTACTTC | NA | TRBV7-9 | 13 | TRBJ2-7 | TRBD1
CASSLSGRAGETQYF | TGTGCCAGCAGCCTTAGCGGGAGGGCCGGAGAGACCCAGTACTTC | NA | TRBV7-8 | 15 | TRBJ2-5 | TRBD2
CATRTSGRDGTGELFF | TGCGCCACCCGGACTAGCGGGAGAGATGGGACCGGGGAGCTGTTTTTT | NA | TRBV23-1 | 16 | TRBJ2-2 | TRBD2
CASSPRGYTGELFF | TGTGCCAGCAGCCCCAGGGGATACACCGGGGAGCTGTTTTTT | NA | TRBV6-2/TRBV6-3 | 14 | TRBJ2-2 | NA
CASSYLGRFNVWEQYF | TGTGCCAGCAGTTACTTGGGCCGATTCAACGTCTGGGAGCAGTACTTC | NA | TRBV6-5 | 16 | TRBJ2-7 | NA
CASSLGQSREQYF | TGCGCCAGCAGCTTGGGGCAGTCCAGAGAGCAGTACTTC | once | TRBV5-1 | 13 | TRBJ2-7 | NA